This T cell receptor (beta chain) was obtained from a study of blood T cell repertoires in COVID-19. Some clones are missing from TCRdb's copy, which holds only in-frame ones; the method was immunoSEQ multiplex PCR. This table holds some 120,000 clones, roughly 80% found once. The sample comprised peripheral blood. This sequence was found in a man in his 70s with acute or convalescent COVID-19.

The CDR3 here is CASSPTGYGYTF. CDR3 bases: TGTGCCAGCAGCCCTACAGGGTATGGCTACACCTTC. The chain is built from TRBV5-6 and TRBJ1-2; a weak D match, TRBD1 (6 bases). Trimming stripped 4 bases from V and 5 bases from J, with 9 bases between. Per germline, CDR1 SGHDT and CDR2 YYEEEE. The CDR3 has 12 amino acids.